This T cell receptor (beta chain) emerged from a study of spatial heterogeneity in lung cancer. Study-wide background: Detected beta-chain sequences consistently exceeded alpha-chain sequences.

The CDR3 is 11 residues long. Germline V gene sequence: CDR1 DFQATT, CDR2 SNEGSKA (reference sequence). V gave up 4 bases and J gave up 7 bases, with 8 bases separating them. With regard to this clonotype: Its antigen is not known.

Time point here: sample taken at primary tumor resection. Researchers sequenced whole RNA taken from tumor, nontumor lung or frozen PBMC without sorting. The 55 to 90 donors had untreated early-stage non-small cell lung cancer. A unique molecular identifier was carried by every single TCR cDNA molecule. TCRdb used MiXCR to reprocess the 5' RACE reads, holding one entry per CDR3 protein. The sample carries some 47,000 distinct CDR3 sequences, 7.5% to 9% recorded once. Study-level results: At resection, ubiquitous expanded tumor TCRs appeared in blood more than at follow-up.

Sequencing was performed on PBMCs, taken at surgery. This TCR was recovered from a female donor with early-stage non-small cell lung cancer. V gene TRBV20-1 combines with J gene TRBJ2-1; D remains unclear. The CDR3 DNA is TGCAGTGCTACTAAACTGAATGAGCAGTTCTTC. Residues: CSATKLNEQFF.